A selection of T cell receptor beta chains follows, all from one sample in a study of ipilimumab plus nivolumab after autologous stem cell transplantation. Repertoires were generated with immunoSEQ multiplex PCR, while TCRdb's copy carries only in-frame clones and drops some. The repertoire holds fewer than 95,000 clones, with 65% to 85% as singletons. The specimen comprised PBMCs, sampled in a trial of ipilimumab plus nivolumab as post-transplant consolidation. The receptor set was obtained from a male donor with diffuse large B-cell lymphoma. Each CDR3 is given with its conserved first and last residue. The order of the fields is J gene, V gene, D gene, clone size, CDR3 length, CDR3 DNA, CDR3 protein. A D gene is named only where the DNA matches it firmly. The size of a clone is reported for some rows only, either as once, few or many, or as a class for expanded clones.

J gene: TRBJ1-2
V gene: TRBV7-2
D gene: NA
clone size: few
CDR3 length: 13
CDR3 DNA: TGTGCCAGCAGCTTAGACCCCGCGCTTGGCTACACCTTC
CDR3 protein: CASSLDPALGYTF

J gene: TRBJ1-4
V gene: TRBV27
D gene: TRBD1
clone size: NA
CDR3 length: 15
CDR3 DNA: TGTGCCAGCAGTTTAGGGACAGGAGGAAACGAAAAACTGTTTTTT
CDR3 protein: CASSLGTGGNEKLFF

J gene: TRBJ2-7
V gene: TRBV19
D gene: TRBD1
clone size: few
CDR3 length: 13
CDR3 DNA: TGTGCCAGTAGCCGGGACAGGGTAGGCGAGCAGTACTTC
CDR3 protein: CASSRDRVGEQYF

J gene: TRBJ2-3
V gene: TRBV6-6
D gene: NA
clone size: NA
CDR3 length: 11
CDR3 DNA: TGTGCCAGCAGTATGTCAGATACGCAGTATTTT
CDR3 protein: CASSMSDTQYF

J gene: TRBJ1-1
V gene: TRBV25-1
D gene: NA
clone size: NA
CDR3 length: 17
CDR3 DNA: TGTGCCAGCAGTGAATACCGGCCAGGAAACATGAACACTGAAGCTTTCTTT
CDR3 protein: CASSEYRPGNMNTEAFF

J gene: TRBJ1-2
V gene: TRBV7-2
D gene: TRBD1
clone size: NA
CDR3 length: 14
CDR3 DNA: TGTGCCAGCAGCTCCTCGACAGGGGCGGGGGGCTACACCTTC
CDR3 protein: CASSSSTGAGGYTF

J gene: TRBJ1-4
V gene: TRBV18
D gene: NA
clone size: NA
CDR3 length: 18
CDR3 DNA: TGTGCCAGCTCACCTTTTCACGGGGGGTCGACAACTAATGAAAAACTGTTTTTT
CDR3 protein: CASSPFHGGSTTNEKLFF

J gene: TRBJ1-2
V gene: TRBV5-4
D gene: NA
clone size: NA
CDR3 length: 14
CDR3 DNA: TGTGCCAGCAGCTTAACAGGGTACGGCTATGGCTACACCTTC
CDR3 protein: CASSLTGYGYGYTF

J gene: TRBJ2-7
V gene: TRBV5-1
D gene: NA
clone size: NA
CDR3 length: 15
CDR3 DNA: TGCGCCAGCAGCTTGGTTCAGGGCTTCTCCTACGAGCAGTACTTC
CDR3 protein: CASSLVQGFSYEQYF

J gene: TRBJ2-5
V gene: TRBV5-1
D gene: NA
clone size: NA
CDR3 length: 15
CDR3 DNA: TGCGCCAGCAGCTTGGAAGGGACCAAGACCGGGACCCAGTACTTC
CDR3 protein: CASSLEGTKTGTQYF

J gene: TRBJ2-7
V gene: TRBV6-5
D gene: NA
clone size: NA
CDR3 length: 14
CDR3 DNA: TGTGCCAGCAGTTACCTCTCGGGGCCCTACGAGCAGTACTTC
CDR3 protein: CASSYLSGPYEQYF

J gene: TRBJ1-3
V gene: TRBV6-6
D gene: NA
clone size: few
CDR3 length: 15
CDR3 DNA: TGTGCCAGCAGTTACTCGAACCTTTCTGGAAACACCATATATTTT
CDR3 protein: CASSYSNLSGNTIYF

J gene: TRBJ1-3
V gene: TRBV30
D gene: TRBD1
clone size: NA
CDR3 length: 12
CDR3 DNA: TGTGCCTGGAGCGATCAGGGGGACACCATATATTTT
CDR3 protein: CAWSDQGDTIYF

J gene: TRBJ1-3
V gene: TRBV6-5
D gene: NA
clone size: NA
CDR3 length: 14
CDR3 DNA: TGTGCCAGCAAAAGCAGCAGCACTGGAAACACCATATATTTT
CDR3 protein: CASKSSSTGNTIYF

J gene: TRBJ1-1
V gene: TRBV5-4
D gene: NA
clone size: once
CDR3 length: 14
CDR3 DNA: TGTGCCAGCAGCTTGGGGGGGGCAAGGACTGAAGCTTTCTTT
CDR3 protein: CASSLGGARTEAFF

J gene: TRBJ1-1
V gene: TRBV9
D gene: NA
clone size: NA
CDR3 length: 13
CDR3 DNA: TGTGCCAGCAGCGTAGACAGGAACACTGAAGCTTTCTTT
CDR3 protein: CASSVDRNTEAFF

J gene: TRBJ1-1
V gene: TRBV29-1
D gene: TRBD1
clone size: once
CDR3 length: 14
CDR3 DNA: TGCAGCGTTGTGTGGACAGGACAAGACACTGAAGCTTTCTTT
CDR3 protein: CSVVWTGQDTEAFF

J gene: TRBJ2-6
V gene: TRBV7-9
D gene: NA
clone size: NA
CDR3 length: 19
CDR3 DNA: TGTGCCAGCAGCTCCCTGCGACAGGCTGAAAGCTCTGGGGCCAACGTCCTGACTTTC
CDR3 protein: CASSSLRQAESSGANVLTF

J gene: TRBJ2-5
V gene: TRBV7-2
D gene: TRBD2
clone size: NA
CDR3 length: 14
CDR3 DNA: TGTGCCAGCAGCCCACTAGCGGGGGTGGAGACCCAGTACTTC
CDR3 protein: CASSPLAGVETQYF

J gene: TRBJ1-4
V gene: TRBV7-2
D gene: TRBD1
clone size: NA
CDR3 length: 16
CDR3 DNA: TGTGCCAGCAGCTTAGCAGGGGGCGGTCGCGATGAAAAACTGTTTTTT
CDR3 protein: CASSLAGGGRDEKLFF

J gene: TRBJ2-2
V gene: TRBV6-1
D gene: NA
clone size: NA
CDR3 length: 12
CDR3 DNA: TGTGCCAGCAGTGATTTTACCGGGGAGCTGTTTTTT
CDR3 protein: CASSDFTGELFF

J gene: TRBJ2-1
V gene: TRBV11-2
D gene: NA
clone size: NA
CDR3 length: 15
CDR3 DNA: TGTGCCAGCAGCTTAGTGCGGGGGCCCTACAATGAGCAGTTCTTC
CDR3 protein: CASSLVRGPYNEQFF

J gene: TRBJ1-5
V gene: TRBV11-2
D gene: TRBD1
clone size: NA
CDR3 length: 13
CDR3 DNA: TGTGCCAGCAGCTCAGACAGGGCTCAGCCCCAGCATTTT
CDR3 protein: CASSSDRAQPQHF

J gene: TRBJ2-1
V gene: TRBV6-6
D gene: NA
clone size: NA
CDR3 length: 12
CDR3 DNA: TGTGCCAGCAGTTACGGGCTCGTTGAGCAGTTCTTC
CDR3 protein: CASSYGLVEQFF

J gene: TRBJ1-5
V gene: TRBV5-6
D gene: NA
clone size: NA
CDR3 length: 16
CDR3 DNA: TGTGCCAGCAGCTTGAAGGGGAGGTCGAGCAATCAGCCCCAGCATTTT
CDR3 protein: CASSLKGRSSNQPQHF

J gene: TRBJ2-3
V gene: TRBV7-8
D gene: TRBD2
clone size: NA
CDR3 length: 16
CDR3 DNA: TGTGCCAGCAGCTGGACCGGCGGGGGGCGCACAGATACGCAGTATTTT
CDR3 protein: CASSWTGGGRTDTQYF

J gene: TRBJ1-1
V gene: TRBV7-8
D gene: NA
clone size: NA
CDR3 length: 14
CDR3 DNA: TGTGCCAGCAGCCCGGGTCCTGGGGACACTGAAGCTTTCTTT
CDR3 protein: CASSPGPGDTEAFF

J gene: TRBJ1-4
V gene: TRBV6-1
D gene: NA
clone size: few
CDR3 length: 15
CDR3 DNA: TGTGCCAGCAGTGAAGCGCGGGGGGTTAATGAAAAACTGTTTTTT
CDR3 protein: CASSEARGVNEKLFF

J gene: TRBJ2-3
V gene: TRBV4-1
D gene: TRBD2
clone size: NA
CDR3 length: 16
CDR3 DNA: TGCGCCAGCAGCCGAACTAGCGGGGGGGCCGAAGATACGCAGTATTTT
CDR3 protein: CASSRTSGGAEDTQYF

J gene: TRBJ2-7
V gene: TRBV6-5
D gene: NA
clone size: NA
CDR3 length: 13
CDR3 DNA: TGTGCCAGCAGCCGAACCGGCTTTTACGAGCAGTACTTC
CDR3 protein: CASSRTGFYEQYF

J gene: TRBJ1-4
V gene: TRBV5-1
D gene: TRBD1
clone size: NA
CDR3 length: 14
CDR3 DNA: TGCGCCAGCAGACCTCAGGGGGCGGGTGAAAAACTGTTTTTT
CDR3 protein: CASRPQGAGEKLFF

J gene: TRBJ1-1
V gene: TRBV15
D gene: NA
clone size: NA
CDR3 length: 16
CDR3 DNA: TGTGCCACCAGCAGGCCCCGGGACCCACTAAATACTGAAGCTTTCTTT
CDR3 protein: CATSRPRDPLNTEAFF

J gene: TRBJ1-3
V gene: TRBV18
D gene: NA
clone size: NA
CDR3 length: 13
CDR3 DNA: TGTGCCAGCTCACCAGTCGAGTCCAGCACCATATATTTT
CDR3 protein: CASSPVESSTIYF

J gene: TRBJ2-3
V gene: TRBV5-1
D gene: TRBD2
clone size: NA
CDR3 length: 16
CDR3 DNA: TGCGCCAGCAGCTTTAATCAGCGGGGGGACACAGATACGCAGTATTTT
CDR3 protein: CASSFNQRGDTDTQYF

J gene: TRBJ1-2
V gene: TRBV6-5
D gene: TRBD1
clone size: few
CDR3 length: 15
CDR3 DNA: TGTGCCAGCAGTCCCTACACCGGGACAGGCTATGGCTACACCTTC
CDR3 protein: CASSPYTGTGYGYTF

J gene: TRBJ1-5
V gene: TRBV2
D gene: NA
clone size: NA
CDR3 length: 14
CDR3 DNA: TGTGCCAGCAGTGGCCGGGGGCAGGATCAGCCCCAGCATTTT
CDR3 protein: CASSGRGQDQPQHF

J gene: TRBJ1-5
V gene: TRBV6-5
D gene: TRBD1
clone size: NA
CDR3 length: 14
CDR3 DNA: TGTGCCAGCAGTAGACAGGGGAGCAATCAGCCCCAGCATTTT
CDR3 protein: CASSRQGSNQPQHF

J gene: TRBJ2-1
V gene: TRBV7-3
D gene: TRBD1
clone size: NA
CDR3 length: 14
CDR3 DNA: TGTGCCAGCAGCTCAGGGGGCCCCTACAATGAGCAGTTCTTC
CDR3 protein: CASSSGGPYNEQFF

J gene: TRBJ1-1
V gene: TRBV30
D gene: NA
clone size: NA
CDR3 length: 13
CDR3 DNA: TGTGCCTGGAGTGGGGGCTGGGGCACTGAAGCTTTCTTT
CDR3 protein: CAWSGGWGTEAFF

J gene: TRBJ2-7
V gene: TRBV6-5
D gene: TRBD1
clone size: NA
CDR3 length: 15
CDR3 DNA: TGTGCCAGCAGGCCTTTGTGGCAGGGGGTAGGCGAGCAGTACTTC
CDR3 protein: CASRPLWQGVGEQYF

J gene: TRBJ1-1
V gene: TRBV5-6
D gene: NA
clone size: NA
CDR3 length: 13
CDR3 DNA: TGTGCCAGCAGCTTGGAGCGTCGGGGTCGTGCTTTCTTT
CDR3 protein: CASSLERRGRAFF

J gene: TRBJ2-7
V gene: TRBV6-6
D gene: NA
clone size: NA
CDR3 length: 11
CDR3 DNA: TGTGCCACCATCGACCTTCGGGAGCAGTACTTC
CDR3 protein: CATIDLREQYF

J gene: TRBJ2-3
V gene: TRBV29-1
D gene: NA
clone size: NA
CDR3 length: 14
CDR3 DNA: TGCAGCGTTCTCATCCCTAGAGGGGCGGATACGCAGTATTTT
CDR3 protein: CSVLIPRGADTQYF

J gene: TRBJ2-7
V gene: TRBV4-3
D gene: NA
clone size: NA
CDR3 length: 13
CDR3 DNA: TGCGCCAGCAGCCGCAAGAGGGATTACGAGCAGTACTTC
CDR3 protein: CASSRKRDYEQYF

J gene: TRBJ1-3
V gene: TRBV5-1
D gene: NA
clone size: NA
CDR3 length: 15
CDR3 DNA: TGCGCCAGCACCTCCGGGACACCGGCGGGAAACACCATATATTTT
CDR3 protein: CASTSGTPAGNTIYF

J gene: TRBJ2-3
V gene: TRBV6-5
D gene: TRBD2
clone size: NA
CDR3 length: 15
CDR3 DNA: TGTGCCAGCAGTACTAGCGGGGGGATTGCAGATACGCAGTATTTT
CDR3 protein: CASSTSGGIADTQYF

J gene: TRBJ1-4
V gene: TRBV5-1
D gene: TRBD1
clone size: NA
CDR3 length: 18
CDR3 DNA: TGCGCCAGCAGCTCACTGACAGGGGGCAAAGGGGCGAAAGCGAAACTGTTTTTT
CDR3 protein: CASSSLTGGKGAKAKLFF

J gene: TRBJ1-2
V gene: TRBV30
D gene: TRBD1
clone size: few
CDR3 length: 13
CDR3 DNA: TGTGCCTGGCGCAGGGGGCCCAGCTATGGCTACACCTTC
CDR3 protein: CAWRRGPSYGYTF

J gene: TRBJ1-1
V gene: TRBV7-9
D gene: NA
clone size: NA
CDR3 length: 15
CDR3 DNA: TGTGCCAGCAGCTTAGGGGGCCCCATGAACACTGAAGCTTTCTTT
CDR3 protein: CASSLGGPMNTEAFF

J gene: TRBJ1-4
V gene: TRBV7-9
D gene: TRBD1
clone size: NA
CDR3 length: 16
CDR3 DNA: TGTGCCAGCAGCCCTAGCCCGCCCAGGGGGGAAGGAAAACTGTTTTTT
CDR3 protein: CASSPSPPRGEGKLFF

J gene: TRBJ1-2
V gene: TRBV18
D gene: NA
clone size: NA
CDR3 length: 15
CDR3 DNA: TGTGCCAGCTCACCACCGGCCGGCGGGCCGGATGGCTACACCTTC
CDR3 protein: CASSPPAGGPDGYTF

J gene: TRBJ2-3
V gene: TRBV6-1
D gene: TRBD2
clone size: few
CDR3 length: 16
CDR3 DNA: TGTGCCAGCAGTCAAGGACTAGCAACCGAGGCAGATACGCAGTATTTT
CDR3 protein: CASSQGLATEADTQYF